This TCR beta chain was recorded in a study of early stage breast cancer tumors. Profiled with immunoSEQ multiplex PCR; TCRdb holds only in-frame clones, not every one. The sample records about 1,600 clones, roughly 77% being singletons. The CDR3 sequence is 15 residues long. CDR1 and CDR2 (germline): MNHNS, SASEGT. The V and J ends lost 6 bases and 1 base, in that order; junction bases with no gene match: 4. Specimen: normal breast tissue next to the tumor. This chain connects TRBV6-1 to TRBJ2-2, with 8 bases matching TRBD1. The source of this sequence is a person between 65 and 80 years old with breast cancer. CDR3 sequence reads: CASSRGTGNTGELFF. CDR3 nucleotide sequence: TGTGCCAGCAGCCGAGGGACAGGGAACACCGGGGAGCTGTTTTTT.